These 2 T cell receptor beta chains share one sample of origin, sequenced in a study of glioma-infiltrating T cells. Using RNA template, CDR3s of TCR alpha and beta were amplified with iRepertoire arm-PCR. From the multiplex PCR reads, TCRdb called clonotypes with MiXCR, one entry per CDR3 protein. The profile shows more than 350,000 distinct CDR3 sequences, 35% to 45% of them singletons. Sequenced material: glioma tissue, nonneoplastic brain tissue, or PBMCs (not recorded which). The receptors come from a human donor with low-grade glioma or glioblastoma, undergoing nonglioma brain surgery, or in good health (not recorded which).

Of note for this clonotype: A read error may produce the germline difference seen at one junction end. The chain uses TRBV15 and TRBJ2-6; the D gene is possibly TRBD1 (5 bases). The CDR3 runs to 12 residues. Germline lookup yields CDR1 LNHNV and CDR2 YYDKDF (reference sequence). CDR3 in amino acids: CATATGASVLTF. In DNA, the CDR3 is TGTGCCACCGCAACTGGGGCCAGCGTCCTGACTTTC. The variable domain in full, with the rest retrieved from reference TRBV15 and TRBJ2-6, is DAMVIQNPRYQVTQFGKPVTLSCSQTLNHNVMYWYQQKSSQAPKLLFHYYDKDFNNEADTPDNFQSRRPNTSFCFLDIRSPGLGDTAMYLCATATGASVLTFGAGSRLTVL.

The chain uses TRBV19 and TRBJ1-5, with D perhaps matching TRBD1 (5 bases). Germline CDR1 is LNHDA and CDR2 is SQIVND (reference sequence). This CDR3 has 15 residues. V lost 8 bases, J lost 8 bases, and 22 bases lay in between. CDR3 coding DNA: TGTGCCAGTTTCTCCGGGGACGGACGGAATAAGCCCCAGCATTTT. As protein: CASFSGDGRNKPQHF.